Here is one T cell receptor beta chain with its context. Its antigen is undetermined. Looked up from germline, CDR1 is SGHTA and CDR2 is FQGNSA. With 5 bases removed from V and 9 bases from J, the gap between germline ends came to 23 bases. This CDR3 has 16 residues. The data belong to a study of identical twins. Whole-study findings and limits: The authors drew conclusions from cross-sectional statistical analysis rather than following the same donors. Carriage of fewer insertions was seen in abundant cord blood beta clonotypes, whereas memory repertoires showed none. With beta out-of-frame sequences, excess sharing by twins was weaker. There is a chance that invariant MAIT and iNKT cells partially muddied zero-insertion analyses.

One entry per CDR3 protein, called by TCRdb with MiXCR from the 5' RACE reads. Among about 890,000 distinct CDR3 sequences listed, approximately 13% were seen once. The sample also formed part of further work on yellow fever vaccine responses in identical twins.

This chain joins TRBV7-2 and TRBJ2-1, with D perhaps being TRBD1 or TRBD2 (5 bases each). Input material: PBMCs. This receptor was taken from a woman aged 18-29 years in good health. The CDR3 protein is CASSPIAGAGLGEQFF. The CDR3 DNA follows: TGTGCCAGCAGCCCGATCGCTGGGGCGGGCTTGGGTGAGCAGTTCTTC.